This is a list of T cell receptor beta chains from one sample in a study of cytomegalovirus exposure and HLA in healthy donors. Assay used: immunoSEQ multiplex PCR; TCRdb lists only in-frame clones, some missing. This table holds over 100,000 clones, roughly 73% found once. The sequencing input was PBMCs. Receptors originate from a male donor in good health and CMV-seronegative. Both conserved end residues are part of each CDR3. A D gene is named only where the DNA matches it firmly. The size of a clone is reported for some rows only, either as once, few or many, or as a class for expanded clones.

TRBV29-1	once	.	13	TRBJ1-1	TGCAGCGTTGAGCGAAAGATGAACACTGAAGCTTTCTTT	CSVERKMNTEAFF
TRBV19	.	.	17	TRBJ1-6	TGTGCCAGTAGTATGGGCAGGGCCCGTCCCTATAATTCACCCCTCCACTTT	CASSMGRARPYNSPLHF
TRBV18	.	.	17	TRBJ2-2	TGTGCCAGCTCACCAATATCGGGGACATTGAACACCGGGGAGCTGTTTTTT	CASSPISGTLNTGELFF
TRBV18	.	TRBD1	13	TRBJ1-1	TGTGCCAGCTCACCTGGGACAGGGTCTGAAGCTTTCTTT	CASSPGTGSEAFF
TRBV4-3	.	TRBD2	15	TRBJ2-5	TGCGCCAGCAGCCAATTACTAGCGGGGAAAGAGACCCAGTACTTC	CASSQLLAGKETQYF
TRBV7-2	.	.	13	TRBJ1-2	TGTGCCAGCAGCTTGTTAATTCTAGGTGGCTACACCTTC	CASSLLILGGYTF
TRBV7-6	.	.	15	TRBJ2-5	TGTGCCAGCAGAATAGGTGTGGGCCTCCAAGAGACCCAGTACTTC	CASRIGVGLQETQYF
TRBV29-1	.	.	15	TRBJ2-1	TGCAGCGTTTCGCCTACAGGGGACGGGGGCAATGAGCAGTTCTTC	CSVSPTGDGGNEQFF
TRBV7-3	.	TRBD1	14	TRBJ2-3	TGTGCCAGCAGCGCTACAGGGGGCGTGGATACGCAGTATTTT	CASSATGGVDTQYF
TRBV2	.	.	17	TRBJ2-6	TGTGCCAGCAGTCCGGGGTTCCTCAGCTCTGGGGCCAACGTCCTGACTTTC	CASSPGFLSSGANVLTF
TRBV19	.	.	13	TRBJ2-5	TGTGCCAGTAGGTCGAGGGCCCAAGAGACCCAGTACTTC	CASRSRAQETQYF
TRBV6-5	.	.	16	TRBJ2-1	TGTGCCAGCAGTTACTCGGGTGGGGGGGGCCTCAATGAGCAGTTCTTC	CASSYSGGGGLNEQFF
TRBV10-1	.	.	13	TRBJ1-1	TGCGCCAGCAGTGAGGGGCCGAACACTGAAGCTTTCTTT	CASSEGPNTEAFF
TRBV9	.	.	18	TRBJ1-4	TGTGCCAGCAGCGTAGGTGGGACACCATACAGCACTAATGAAAAACTGTTTTTT	CASSVGGTPYSTNEKLFF
TRBV6-6	.	.	14	TRBJ2-7	TGTGCCAGCAGCTGGGAGGGGGGCACCTACGAGCAGTACTTC	CASSWEGGTYEQYF
TRBV4-1	.	TRBD1	15	TRBJ1-1	TGCGCCAGCAGCCAAGGAGAGGGGGCGGGTACTGAAGCTTTCTTT	CASSQGEGAGTEAFF
TRBV18	.	.	14	TRBJ2-6	TGTGCCAGCTCCACGGGATATGGGGCCAACGTCCTGACTTTC	CASSTGYGANVLTF
TRBV18	.	TRBD1	12	TRBJ1-2	TGTGCCAGCTCACAAGACAGGGTTGGCTACACCTTC	CASSQDRVGYTF
TRBV30	.	.	11	TRBJ2-2	TGTGCCTGGAGTTTGGCAGGGGAGCTGTTTTTT	CAWSLAGELFF
TRBV5-4	.	TRBD2	16	TRBJ2-1	TGTGCCAGCAGGCTCTTCTCAGCGGGGGGCGGAAATGAGCAGTTCTTC	CASRLFSAGGGNEQFF
TRBV5-4	.	TRBD1	17	TRBJ2-1	TGTGCCAGCAGCTTGGACGCCGGGACAGGGGCCTACAATGAGCAGTTCTTC	CASSLDAGTGAYNEQFF
TRBV7-3	.	TRBD2	20	TRBJ2-3	TGTGCCAGCAGCTTCAAACCCCATAACAAACTAGCGGGGAGCACAGATACGCAGTATTTT	CASSFKPHNKLAGSTDTQYF
TRBV18	.	.	15	TRBJ1-1	TGTGCCAGCTCACCCAGGGAAGGAGCCTACACTGAAGCTTTCTTT	CASSPREGAYTEAFF
TRBV5-8	.	.	15	TRBJ1-5	TGTGCCAGCAGCTCAATCCAACCGGGGGTGCGGCCCCAGCATTTT	CASSSIQPGVRPQHF
TRBV10-3	.	.	11	TRBJ2-7	TGTGCCATCAGTGGAGGAGTCGAGCAGTACTTC	CAISGGVEQYF
TRBV9	.	.	15	TRBJ2-3	TGTGCCAGCAGCGCACAGGCCGAGGTGACAGATACGCAGTATTTT	CASSAQAEVTDTQYF
TRBV6-5	.	.	15	TRBJ2-7	TGTGCCAGCAGTCCCCGGGACACAACTTTCTACGAGCAGTACTTC	CASSPRDTTFYEQYF
TRBV10-3	.	TRBD1	13	TRBJ1-2	TGTGCCATCAGTGGACAGGGCGCCTATGGCTACACCTTC	CAISGQGAYGYTF
TRBV6-5	once	.	13	TRBJ1-3	TGTGCCAGCACCGAGGCTGGGGCTAACACCATATATTTT	CASTEAGANTIYF
TRBV6-5	.	.	15	TRBJ1-3	TGTGCCAGCAGTCGGGGGACTCTTCCTGGAAACACCATATATTTT	CASSRGTLPGNTIYF